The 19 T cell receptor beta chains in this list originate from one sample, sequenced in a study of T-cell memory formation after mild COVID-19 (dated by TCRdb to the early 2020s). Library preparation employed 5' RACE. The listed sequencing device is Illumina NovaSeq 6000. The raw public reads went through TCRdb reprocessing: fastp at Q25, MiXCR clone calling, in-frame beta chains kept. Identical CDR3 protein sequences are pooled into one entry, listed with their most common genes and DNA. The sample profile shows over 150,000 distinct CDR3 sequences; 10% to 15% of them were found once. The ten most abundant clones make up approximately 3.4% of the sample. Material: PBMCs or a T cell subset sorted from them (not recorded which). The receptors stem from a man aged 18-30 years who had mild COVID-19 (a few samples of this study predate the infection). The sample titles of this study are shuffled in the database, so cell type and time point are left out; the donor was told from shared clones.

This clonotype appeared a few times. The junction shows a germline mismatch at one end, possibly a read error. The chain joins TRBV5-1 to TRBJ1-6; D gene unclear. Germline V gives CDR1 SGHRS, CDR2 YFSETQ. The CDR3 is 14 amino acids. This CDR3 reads CASRLDGVQSPLHF. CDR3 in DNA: TGCGCCAGCAGATTGGACGGAGTTCAGTCACCCCTCCACTTT. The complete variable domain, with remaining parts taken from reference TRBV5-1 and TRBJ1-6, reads KAGVTQTPRYLIKTRGQQVTLSCSPISGHRSVSWYQQTPGQGLQFLFEYFSETQRNKGNFPGRFSGRQFSNSRSEMNVSTLELGDSALYLCASRLDGVQSPLHFGNGTRLTVT.

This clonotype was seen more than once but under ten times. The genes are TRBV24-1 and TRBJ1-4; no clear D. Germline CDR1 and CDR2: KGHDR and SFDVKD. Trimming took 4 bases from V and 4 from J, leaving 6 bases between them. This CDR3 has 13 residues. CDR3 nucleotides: TGTGCCACCAGTGAAGGGTTTAATGAAAAACTGTTTTTT. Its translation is CATSEGFNEKLFF.

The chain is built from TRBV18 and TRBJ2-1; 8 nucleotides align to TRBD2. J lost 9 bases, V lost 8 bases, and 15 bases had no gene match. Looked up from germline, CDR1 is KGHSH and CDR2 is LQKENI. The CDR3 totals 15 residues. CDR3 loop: CASGPQGLGLLEQFF. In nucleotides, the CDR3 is TGTGCCAGCGGACCGCAGGGACTAGGGCTTCTTGAGCAGTTCTTC.

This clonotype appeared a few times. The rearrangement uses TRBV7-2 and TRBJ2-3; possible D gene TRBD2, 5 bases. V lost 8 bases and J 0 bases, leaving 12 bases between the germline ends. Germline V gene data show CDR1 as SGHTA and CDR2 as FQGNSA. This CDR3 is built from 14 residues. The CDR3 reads CASRDGASTDTQYF. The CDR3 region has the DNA TGTGCCAGCCGGGATGGTGCGAGCACAGATACGCAGTATTTT.

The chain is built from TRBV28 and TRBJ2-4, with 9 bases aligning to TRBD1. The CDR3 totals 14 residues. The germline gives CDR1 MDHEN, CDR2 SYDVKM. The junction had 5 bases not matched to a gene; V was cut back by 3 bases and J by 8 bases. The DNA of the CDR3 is TGTGCCAGCAGTTTTGGGGACAGGGTTCACATTCAGTACTTC. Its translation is CASSFGDRVHIQYF.

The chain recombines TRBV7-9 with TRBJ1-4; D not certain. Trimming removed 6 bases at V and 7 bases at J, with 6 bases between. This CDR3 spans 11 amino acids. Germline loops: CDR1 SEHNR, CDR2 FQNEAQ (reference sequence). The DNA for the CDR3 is TGTGCCAGCAGGGGTGGTGAAAAACTGTTTTTT. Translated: CASRGGEKLFF.

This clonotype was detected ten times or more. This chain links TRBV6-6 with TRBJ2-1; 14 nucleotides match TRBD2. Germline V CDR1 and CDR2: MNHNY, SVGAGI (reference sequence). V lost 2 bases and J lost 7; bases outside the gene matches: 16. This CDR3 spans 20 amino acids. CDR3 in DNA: TGTGCCAGCAGTTACCCTACCAGACTAGCGGGGGGGAGCTCGGCGAATGAGCAGTTCTTC. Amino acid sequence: CASSYPTRLAGGSSANEQFF.

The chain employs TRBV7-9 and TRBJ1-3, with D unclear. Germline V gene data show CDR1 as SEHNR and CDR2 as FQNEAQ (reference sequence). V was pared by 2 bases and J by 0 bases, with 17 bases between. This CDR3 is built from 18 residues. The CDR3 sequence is CASSLSLLGRLSGNTIYF. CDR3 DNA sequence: TGTGCCAGCAGCTTATCGCTACTCGGCAGGCTCTCTGGAAACACCATATATTTT.

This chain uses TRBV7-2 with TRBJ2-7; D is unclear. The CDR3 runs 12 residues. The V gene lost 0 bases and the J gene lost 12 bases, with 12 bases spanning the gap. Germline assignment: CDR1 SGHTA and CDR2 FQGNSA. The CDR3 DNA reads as TGTGCCAGCAGCTTAGCCGGAAGGGATTTGTACTTC. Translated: CASSLAGRDLYF.

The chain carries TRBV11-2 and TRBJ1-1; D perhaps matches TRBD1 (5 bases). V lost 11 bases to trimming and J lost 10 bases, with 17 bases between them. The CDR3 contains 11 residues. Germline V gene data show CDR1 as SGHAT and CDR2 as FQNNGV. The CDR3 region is CASAGGIGAFF. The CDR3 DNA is TGTGCCTCCGCCGGGGGGATAGGAGCTTTCTTT.

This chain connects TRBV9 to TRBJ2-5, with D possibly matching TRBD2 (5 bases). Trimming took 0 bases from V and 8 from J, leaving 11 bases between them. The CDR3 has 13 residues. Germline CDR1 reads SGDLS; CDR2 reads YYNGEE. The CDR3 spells CASSVVLAGTQYF. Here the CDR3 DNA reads TGTGCCAGCAGCGTAGTACTCGCGGGCACCCAGTACTTC.

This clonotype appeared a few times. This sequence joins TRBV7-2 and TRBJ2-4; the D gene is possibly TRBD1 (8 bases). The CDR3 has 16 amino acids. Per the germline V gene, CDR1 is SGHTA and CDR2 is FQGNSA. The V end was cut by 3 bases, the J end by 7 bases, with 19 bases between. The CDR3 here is CASSLGPGQGGNIQYF. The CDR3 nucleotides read TGTGCCAGCAGCTTGGGACCCGGACAGGGAGGGAACATTCAGTACTTC. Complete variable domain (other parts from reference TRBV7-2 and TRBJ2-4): GAGVSQSPSNKVTEKGKDVELRCDPISGHTALYWYRQSLGQGLEFLIYFQGNSAPDKSGLPSDRFSAERTGGSVSTLTIQRTQQEDSAVYLCASSLGPGQGGNIQYFGAGTRLSVL.

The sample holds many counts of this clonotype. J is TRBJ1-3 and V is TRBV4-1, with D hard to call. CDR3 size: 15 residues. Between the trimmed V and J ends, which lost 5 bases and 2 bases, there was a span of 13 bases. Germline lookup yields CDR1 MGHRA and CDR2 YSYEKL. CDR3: CASSFRVLTGNTIYF. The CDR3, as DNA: TGCGCCAGCAGCTTTCGGGTGCTAACTGGAAACACCATATATTTT.

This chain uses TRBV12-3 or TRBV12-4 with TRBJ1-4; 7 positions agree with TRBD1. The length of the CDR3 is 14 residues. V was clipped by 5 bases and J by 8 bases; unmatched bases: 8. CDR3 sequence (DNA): TGTGCCAGCAGTCCGGGACAGCAGAAAGAAAAACTGTTTTTT. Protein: CASSPGQQKEKLFF.

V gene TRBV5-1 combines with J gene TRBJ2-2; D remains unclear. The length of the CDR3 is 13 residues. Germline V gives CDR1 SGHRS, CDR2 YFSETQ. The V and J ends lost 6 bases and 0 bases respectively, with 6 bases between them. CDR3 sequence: CASNKANTGELFF. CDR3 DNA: TGCGCCAGCAATAAGGCGAACACCGGGGAGCTGTTTTTT.

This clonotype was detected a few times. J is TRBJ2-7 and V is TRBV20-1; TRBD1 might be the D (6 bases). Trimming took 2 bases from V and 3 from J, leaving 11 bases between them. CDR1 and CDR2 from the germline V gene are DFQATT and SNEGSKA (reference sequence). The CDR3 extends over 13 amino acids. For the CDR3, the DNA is TGCAGTGCTAGAAACCCCAGGGGCTACGAGCAGTACGTC. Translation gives CSARNPRGYEQYV.

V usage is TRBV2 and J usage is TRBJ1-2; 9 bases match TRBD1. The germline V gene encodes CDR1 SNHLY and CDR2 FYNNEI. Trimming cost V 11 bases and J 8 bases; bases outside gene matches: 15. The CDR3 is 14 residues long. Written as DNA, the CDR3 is TGTGCCTGCGACAGGCCGGGGACAGGGTTCGGCTACACCTTC. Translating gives CACDRPGTGFGYTF.

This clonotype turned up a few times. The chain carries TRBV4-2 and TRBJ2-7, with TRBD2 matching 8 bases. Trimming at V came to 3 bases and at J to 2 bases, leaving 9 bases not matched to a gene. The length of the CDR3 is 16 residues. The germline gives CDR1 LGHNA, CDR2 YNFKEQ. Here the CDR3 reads CASSHLAAGGTYEQYF. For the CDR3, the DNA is TGTGCCAGCAGCCACCTAGCCGCGGGGGGTACCTACGAGCAGTACTTC.

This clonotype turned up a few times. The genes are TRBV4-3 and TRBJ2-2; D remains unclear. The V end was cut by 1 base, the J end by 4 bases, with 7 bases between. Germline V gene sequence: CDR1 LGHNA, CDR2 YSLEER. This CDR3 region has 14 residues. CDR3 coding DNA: TGCGCCAGCAGCCAAGTCTCATTCACCGGGGAGCTGTTTTTT. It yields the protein CASSQVSFTGELFF.